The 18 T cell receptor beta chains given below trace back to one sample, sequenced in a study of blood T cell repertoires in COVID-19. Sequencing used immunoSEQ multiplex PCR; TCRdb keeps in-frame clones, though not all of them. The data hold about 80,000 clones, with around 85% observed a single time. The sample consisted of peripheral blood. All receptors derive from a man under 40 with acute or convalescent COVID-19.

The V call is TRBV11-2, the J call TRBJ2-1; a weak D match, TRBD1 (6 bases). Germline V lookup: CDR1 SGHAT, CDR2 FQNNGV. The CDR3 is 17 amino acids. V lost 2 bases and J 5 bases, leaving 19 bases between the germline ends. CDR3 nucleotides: TGTGCCAGCAGCTTAATTGCGCGACGGAAGGGGGACAATGAGCAGTTCTTC. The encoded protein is CASSLIARRKGDNEQFF.

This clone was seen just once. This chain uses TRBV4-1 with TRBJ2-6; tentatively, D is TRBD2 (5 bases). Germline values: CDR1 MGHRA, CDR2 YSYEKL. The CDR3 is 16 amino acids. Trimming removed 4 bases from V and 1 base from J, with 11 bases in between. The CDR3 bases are TGCGCCAGCAGCCTTACCGGGGAGTCTGGGGCCAACGTCCTGACTTTC. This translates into CASSLTGESGANVLTF.

This CDR3 is CASSQETGDGYTF. The CDR3 bases are TGCGCCAGCAGCCAAGAGACAGGCGATGGCTACACCTTC. The V and J genes are TRBV4-1 and TRBJ1-2; possibly TRBD1 for D (6 bases). CDR3 length equals 13 residues. V lost 0 bases to trimming and J lost 6 bases, with 8 bases between them. Per germline, CDR1 MGHRA and CDR2 YSYEKL.

In DNA form, the CDR3 reads TGTGCCAGCACTAACGCAGGGGTTTTGGGCACAGATACGCAGTATTTT. Translating it yields CASTNAGVLGTDTQYF. J is TRBJ2-3 and V is TRBV11-2, with TRBD1 as a possible D gene (6 bases). The CDR3 is made up of 16 amino acids. Deletions cut 7 bases from V and 1 base from J, with 18 bases between. Germline-derived CDR1 and CDR2 are SGHAT and FQNNGV.

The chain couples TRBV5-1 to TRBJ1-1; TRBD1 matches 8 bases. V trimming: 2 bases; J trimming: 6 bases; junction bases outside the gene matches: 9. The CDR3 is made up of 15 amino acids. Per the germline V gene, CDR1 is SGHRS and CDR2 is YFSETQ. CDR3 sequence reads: CASSFGRTGIAEAFF. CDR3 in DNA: TGCGCCAGCAGCTTCGGGAGGACAGGGATTGCTGAAGCTTTCTTT. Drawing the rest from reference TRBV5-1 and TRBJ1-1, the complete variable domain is KAGVTQTPRYLIKTRGQQVTLSCSPISGHRSVSWYQQTPGQGLQFLFEYFSETQRNKGNFPGRFSGRQFSNSRSEMNVSTLELGDSALYLCASSFGRTGIAEAFFGQGTRLTVV.

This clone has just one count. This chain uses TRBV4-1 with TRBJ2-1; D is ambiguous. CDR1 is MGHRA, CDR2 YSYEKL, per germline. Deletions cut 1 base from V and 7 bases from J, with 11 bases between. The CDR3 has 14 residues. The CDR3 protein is CASSQGLRWNEQFF. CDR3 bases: TGCGCCAGCAGCCAAGGCCTCCGGTGGAATGAGCAGTTCTTC.

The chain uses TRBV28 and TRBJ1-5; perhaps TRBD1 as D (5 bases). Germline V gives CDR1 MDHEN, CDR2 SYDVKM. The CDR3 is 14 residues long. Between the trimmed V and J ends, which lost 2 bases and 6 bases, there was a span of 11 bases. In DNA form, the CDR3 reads TGTGCCAGCAGTTTAATTTCAGGGATTCAGCCCCAGCATTTT. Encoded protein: CASSLISGIQPQHF.

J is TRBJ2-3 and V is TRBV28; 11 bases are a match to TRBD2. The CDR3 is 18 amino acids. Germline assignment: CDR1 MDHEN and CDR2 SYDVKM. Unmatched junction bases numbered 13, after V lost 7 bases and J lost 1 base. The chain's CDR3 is CASKGVSGRGVGTDTQYF. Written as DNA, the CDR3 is TGTGCCAGCAAGGGTGTTAGCGGGAGGGGGGTTGGCACAGATACGCAGTATTTT.

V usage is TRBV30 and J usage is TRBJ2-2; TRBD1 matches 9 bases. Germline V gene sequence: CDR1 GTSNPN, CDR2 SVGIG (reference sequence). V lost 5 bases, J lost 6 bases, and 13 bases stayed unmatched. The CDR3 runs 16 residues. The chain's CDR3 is CAWSPTPGQGPGELFF. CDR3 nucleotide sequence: TGTGCCTGGTCACCTACTCCGGGACAGGGCCCCGGGGAGCTGTTTTTT.

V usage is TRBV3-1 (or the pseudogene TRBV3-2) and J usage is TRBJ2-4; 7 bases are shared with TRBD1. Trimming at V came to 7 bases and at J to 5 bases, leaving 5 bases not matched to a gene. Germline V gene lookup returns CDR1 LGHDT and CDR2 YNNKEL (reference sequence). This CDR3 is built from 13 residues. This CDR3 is CASKGQVQNIQYF. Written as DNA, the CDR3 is TGTGCCAGCAAAGGACAGGTCCAAAACATTCAGTACTTC.

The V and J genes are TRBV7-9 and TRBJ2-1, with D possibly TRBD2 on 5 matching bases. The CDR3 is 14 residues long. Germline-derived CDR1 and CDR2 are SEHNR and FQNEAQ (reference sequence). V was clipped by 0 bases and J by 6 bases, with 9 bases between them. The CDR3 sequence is CASSLAITSNEQFF. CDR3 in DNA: TGTGCCAGCAGCTTAGCCATTACTAGCAATGAGCAGTTCTTC.

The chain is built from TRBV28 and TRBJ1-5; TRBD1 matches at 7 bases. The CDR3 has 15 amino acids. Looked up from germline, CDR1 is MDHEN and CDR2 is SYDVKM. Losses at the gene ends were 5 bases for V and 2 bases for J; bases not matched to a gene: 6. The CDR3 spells CASSAAGTGNQPQHF. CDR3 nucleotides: TGTGCCAGCAGTGCCGCCGGGACAGGCAATCAGCCCCAGCATTTT.

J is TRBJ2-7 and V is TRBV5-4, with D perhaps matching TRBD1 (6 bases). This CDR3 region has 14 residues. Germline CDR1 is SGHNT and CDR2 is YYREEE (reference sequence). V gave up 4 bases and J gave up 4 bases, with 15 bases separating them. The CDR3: CASSQTGTTYEQYF. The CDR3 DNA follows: TGTGCCAGCAGCCAAACCGGGACAACTTACGAGCAGTACTTC.

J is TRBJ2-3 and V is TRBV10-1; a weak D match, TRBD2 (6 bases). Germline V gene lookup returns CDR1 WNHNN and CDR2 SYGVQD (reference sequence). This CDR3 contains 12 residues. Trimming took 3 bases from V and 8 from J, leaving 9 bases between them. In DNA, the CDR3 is TGCGCCAGCAGTGAAGGGAGGCTTACGCAGTATTTT. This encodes CASSEGRLTQYF.

The CDR3: CASSQGSGFNEQFF. Here the CDR3 DNA reads TGTGCCAGCAGCCAAGGGAGCGGTTTCAATGAGCAGTTCTTC. The V call is TRBV3-1 (or the pseudogene TRBV3-2), the J call TRBJ2-1; possible D gene TRBD2, 5 bases. From germline, CDR1 is LGHDT and CDR2 YNNKEL (reference sequence). The CDR3 is made up of 14 amino acids. The V gene lost 1 base and the J gene lost 6 bases, with 10 bases spanning the gap.

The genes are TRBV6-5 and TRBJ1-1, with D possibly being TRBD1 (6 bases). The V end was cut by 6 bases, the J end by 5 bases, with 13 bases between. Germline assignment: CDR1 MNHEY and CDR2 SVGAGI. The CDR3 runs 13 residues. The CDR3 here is CASRSRGRTEAFF. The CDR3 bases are TGTGCCAGCAGATCCAGGGGAAGGACTGAAGCTTTCTTT.

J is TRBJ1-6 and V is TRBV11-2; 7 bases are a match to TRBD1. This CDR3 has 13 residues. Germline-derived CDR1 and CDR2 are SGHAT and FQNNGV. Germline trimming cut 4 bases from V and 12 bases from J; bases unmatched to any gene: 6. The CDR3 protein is CASSSGTVRPLHF. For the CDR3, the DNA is TGTGCCAGCAGCTCCGGGACAGTGAGACCCCTCCACTTT.

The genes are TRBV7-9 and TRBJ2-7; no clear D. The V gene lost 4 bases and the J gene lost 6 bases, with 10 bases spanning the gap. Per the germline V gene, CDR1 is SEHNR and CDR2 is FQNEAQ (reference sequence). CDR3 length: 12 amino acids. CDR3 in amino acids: CASSSYSLEQYF. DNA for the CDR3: TGTGCCAGCAGCTCCTATTCGCTCGAGCAGTACTTC.